In this sample, the clone carrying this T cell receptor beta chain turned up many times. Antigen unknown. The data were obtained in a study of regulatory T cells in long-lasting Graves disease. Researchers made TCR beta libraries by using iRepertoire HTBI primers and running Arm-PCR on CDR3 regions. From the multiplex PCR reads, TCRdb called clonotypes with MiXCR, one entry per CDR3 protein. This sample has 300,000 to 400,000 distinct CDR3 sequences; 16% occur once, and the top ten carry just under 30%. The time point is: newly diagnosed GD, antithyroid drugs for less than 3 months. Scientists built the TCR library using RNA that was extracted from PBMCs. The authors diagnosed Graves' disease using American Thyroid Association guidelines. The CDR3 has 16 residues. Germline V gene sequence: CDR1 SGHNT, CDR2 YYREEE (reference sequence). V lost 0 bases, J lost 4 bases, and 14 bases lay in between. Study-level findings and limits: The persistent group shared 2,741 public clonotypes, more than the approximately 1,000 shared by new patients.

This sample also belongs to another study, concerning T cells in Graves' hyperthyroidism and ophthalmopathy.

This specimen was peripheral blood mononuclear cells (PBMCs), taken at new diagnosis, from a patient treated with antithyroid drugs. This chain uses TRBV5-4 with TRBJ2-1, with a weak D call TRBD2 (6 bases). The source is a man between 40 and 49 years old with Graves disease. CDR3 loop: CASSLAYMGTYNEQFF. CDR3 coding DNA: TGTGCCAGCAGCTTGGCTTACATGGGGACTTACAATGAGCAGTTCTTC. The variable domain in full, completed from reference TRBV5-4 and TRBJ2-1, reads ETGVTQSPTHLIKTRGQQVTLRCSSQSGHNTVSWYQQALGQGPQFIFQYYREEENGRGNFPPRFSGLQFPNYSSELNVNALELDDSALYLCASSLAYMGTYNEQFFGPGTRLTVL.